This TCR beta chain was observed in a study of blood T cell repertoires in COVID-19. The wider study: T cells, B-cell-depleted T cells, or PBMCs provided the cDNA or gDNA that served as material.

The germline V and J ends were trimmed by 1 base and 2 bases, with 12 bases remaining between them. Per the germline V gene, CDR1 is SGHRS and CDR2 is YFSETQ. The CDR3 contains 15 residues. Each participant's cohort was designated according to participant-reported clinical history. The sample holds one count of this clone. Original processing methods: Using reference gene primer amplification, nucleated cell counts were estimated. TCRdb's table, derived via immunoSEQ multiplex PCR, lists solely in-frame clones and lacks some. That table gives V, J and clone size, and the DNA gave D and trimming. The sample holds around 360,000 clones, approximately 87% seen once.

The receptor was isolated from a man aged 40-55 years in a cohort exposed to, infected with or recovered from COVID-19 (not recorded which). The chain is built from TRBV5-1 and TRBJ1-1; tentative D call: TRBD1 (5 bases). The sequencing sample was made of PBMCs or T cells enriched from blood (not recorded which). This CDR3 reads CASSLPRGGNTEAFF. The CDR3, as DNA: TGCGCCAGCAGCTTGCCCCGGGGGGGTAACACTGAAGCTTTCTTT.